This TCR beta chain was obtained from a study of control samples from healthy donors and cancer patients. This clone was observed once. Assay: immunoSEQ multiplex PCR; the TCRdb copy retains only in-frame clones and omits some. The table has 95,000 to 150,000 clones, around nine tenths seen once. Sequencing was carried out using blood. The receptor comes from a man in his thirties or forties in good health.

The CDR3 DNA reads as TGTGCCACCAGTTCGGGGGGGTCTAATGAAAAACTGTTTTTT. Its protein is CATSSGGSNEKLFF. The chain uses TRBV24-1 and TRBJ1-4; weak D call: TRBD1 (5 bases). From germline, CDR1 is KGHDR and CDR2 SFDVKD. V lost 6 bases to trimming and J lost 3 bases, with 10 bases between them. The CDR3 length is 14 residues.